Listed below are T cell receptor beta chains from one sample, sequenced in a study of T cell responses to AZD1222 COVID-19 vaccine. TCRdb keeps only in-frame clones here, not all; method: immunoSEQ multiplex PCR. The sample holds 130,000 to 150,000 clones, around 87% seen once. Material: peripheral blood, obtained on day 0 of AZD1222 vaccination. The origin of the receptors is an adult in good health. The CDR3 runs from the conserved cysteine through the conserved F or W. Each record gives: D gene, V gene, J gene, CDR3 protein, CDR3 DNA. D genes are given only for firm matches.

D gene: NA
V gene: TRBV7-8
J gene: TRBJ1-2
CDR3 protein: CASSLETDPGVNYGYTF
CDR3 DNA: TGTGCCAGCAGCCTCGAAACTGACCCGGGGGTTAACTATGGCTACACCTTC

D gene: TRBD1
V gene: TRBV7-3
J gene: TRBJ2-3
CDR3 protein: CASSLRAGGGTDTQYF
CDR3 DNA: TGTGCCAGCAGCTTAAGGGCAGGGGGAGGCACAGATACGCAGTATTTT

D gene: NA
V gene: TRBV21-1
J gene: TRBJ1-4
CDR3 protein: CASGWGDEKLFF
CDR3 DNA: TGTGCCAGCGGGTGGGGAGATGAAAAACTGTTTTTT

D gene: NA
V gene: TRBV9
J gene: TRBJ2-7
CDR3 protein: CASSVSGAQDEQYF
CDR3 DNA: TGTGCCAGCAGCGTCTCAGGGGCTCAGGACGAGCAGTACTTC

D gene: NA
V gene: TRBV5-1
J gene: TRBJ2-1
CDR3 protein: CASSLVGAHYNEQFF
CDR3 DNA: TGCGCCAGCAGCTTGGTCGGGGCCCACTACAATGAGCAGTTCTTC

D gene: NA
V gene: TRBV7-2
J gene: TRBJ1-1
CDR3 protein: CASSWGRDSAFF
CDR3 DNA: TGTGCCAGCAGCTGGGGCCGGGACTCGGCTTTCTTT

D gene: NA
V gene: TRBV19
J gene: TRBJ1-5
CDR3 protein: CASKGGGYSNQPQHF
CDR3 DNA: TGTGCCAGTAAGGGGGGAGGCTATAGCAATCAGCCCCAGCATTTT

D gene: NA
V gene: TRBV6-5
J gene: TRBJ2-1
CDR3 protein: CASRKPTGRGREQFF
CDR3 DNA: TGTGCCAGCAGGAAACCCACGGGACGAGGAAGGGAGCAGTTCTTC

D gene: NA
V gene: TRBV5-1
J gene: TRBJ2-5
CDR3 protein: CASSSDGTQGTQYF
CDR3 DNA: TGCGCCAGCAGCTCGGATGGGACCCAGGGGACCCAGTACTTC

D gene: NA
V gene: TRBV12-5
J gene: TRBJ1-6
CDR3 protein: CASVSFGASYNSPLHF
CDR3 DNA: TGTGCTAGTGTAAGCTTCGGTGCCTCCTATAATTCACCCCTCCACTTT

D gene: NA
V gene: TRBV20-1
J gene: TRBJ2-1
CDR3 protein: CSASESGTRRGDEQFF
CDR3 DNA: TGCAGTGCTAGTGAATCCGGGACCCGCCGGGGTGATGAGCAGTTCTTC

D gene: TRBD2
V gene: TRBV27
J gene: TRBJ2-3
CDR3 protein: CASSPGLAADTQYF
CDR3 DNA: TGTGCCAGCAGTCCGGGACTAGCTGCCGATACGCAGTATTTT